This TCR beta chain derives from a study of metastatic and nonmetastatic thyroid tumors. About the research overall: The comparison covered peripheral blood and tumor or nodule tissue in malignant and benign thyroid patients.

Germline-derived CDR1 and CDR2 are LNHNV and YYDKDF (reference sequence). The CDR3 is 17 residues long. Patients underwent thyroid surgery, and none had received any treatment before it. This clone was recorded a few times. At one boundary the junction diverges from the germline segment, which might be a read error. As processed by the authors: A classifier for distant metastasis in papillary thyroid cancer was constructed using CDR3 differences observed across clinicopathological groups. TCRdb re-called the PCR reads with MiXCR. TCRdb assigned the V and J calls; the authors' analysis was not used. The sample includes approximately 60,000 clones, roughly 30% seen only once; the top ten take less than 20%.

Sequenced material: blood. This chain joins TRBV15 and TRBJ2-2; D may match TRBD1 or TRBD2 (5 bases each). This sequence was found in a female donor with papillary thyroid cancer or a benign thyroid nodule (not recorded which). Some clones in this sample may be carry-over from other donors' samples. CDR3 DNA sequence: TGTGCCACCAGCAGAACCTCGGGACGTTCGAACACCGGTGAGCTGTTTTTT. Translating it yields CATSRTSGRSNTGELFF.